This T cell receptor beta chain was identified in a study of blood T cell repertoires in COVID-19. Study details: Collection of acute and convalescent COVID-19 samples took place in the United States, Italy and Spain. PBMCs, B-cell-depleted T cells, or T cells provided the cDNA or gDNA that made up the material.

Germline-derived CDR1 and CDR2 are SGHTA and FQGNSA. The germline V and J ends were trimmed by 1 base and 5 bases, with 14 bases remaining between them. This CDR3 region has 15 residues. The authors' processing: Reference gene primer amplification gave estimated nucleated cell counts. Method: immunoSEQ multiplex PCR; TCRdb's copy keeps in-frame clones and lacks some. V and J calls and clone size are as listed in that table; D and trimming were resolved from the DNA. The sample includes roughly 300,000 clones, more than 70% of them seen just once. The receptor comes from a woman in her fifties or sixties who had recovered from COVID-19. V gene TRBV7-2 combines with J gene TRBJ2-5; D possibly corresponds to TRBD1 (5 bases). Sequences were obtained from peripheral blood. The CDR3 DNA sequence: TGTGCCAGCAGCTTAGTTAGGGGTGAGGCGGAGACCCAGTACTTC. Protein product: CASSLVRGEAETQYF.